These T cell receptor beta chains were read from a single sample in a study of cytomegalovirus exposure and HLA in healthy donors. TCRdb's table, derived via immunoSEQ multiplex PCR, lists solely in-frame clones and lacks some. The table lists some 100,000 clones, around 85% of them singletons. Sequencing input: PBMCs. The receptors come from a man younger than 35 in good health and CMV-seropositive. Each CDR3 is given with its conserved first and last residue.

TRBV7-9 | CASSGSRDATNEKLFF
TRBV15 | CATSRAGEGVRGEAFF
TRBV6-6 | CASNRQGAATNEKLFF
TRBV6-5 | CASSYPGQDTGELFF
TRBV5-1 | CASSLATMGGTEAFF
TRBV7-2 | CASSLGGATNAETQYF
TRBV19 | CASRQGVVYQPQHF
TRBV27 | CASSPLGGRGTGELFF
TRBV2 | CASSLTGKEGYTF
TRBV29-1 | CSVPGTGGNYGYTF
TRBV5-4 | CASSWMDRGDYGYTF